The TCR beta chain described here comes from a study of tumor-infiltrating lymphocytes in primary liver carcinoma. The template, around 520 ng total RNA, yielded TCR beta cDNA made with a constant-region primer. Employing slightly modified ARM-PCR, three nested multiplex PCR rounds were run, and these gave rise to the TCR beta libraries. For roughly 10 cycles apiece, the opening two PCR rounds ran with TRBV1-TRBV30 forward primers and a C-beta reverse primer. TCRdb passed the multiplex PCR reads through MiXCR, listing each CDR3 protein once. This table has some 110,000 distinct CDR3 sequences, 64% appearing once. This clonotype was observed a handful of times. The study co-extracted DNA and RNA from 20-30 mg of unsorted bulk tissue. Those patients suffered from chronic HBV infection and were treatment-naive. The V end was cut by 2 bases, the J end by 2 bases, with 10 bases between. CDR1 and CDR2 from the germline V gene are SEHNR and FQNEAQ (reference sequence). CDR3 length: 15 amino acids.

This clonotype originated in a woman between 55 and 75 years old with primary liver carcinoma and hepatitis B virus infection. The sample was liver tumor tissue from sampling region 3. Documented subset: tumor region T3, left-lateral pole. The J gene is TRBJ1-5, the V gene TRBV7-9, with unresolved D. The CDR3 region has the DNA TGTGCCAGCAGCTTATCCTCCGGGGGCAATCAGCCCCAGCATTTT. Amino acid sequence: CASSLSSGGNQPQHF.